Listed below are T cell receptor beta chains from one sample, sequenced in a study of a mutant IDH1 vaccine in newly diagnosed glioma. Assay: immunoSEQ multiplex PCR; the TCRdb copy retains only in-frame clones and omits some. The table lists about 83,000 clones, 81% of them singletons. Their antigen targets remain unknown. Sample: PBMCs, taken from a glioma patient whose treatment included an IDH1 peptide vaccine. The receptors were sampled from a man between 40 and 49 years old with glioma. The CDR3 runs from the conserved cysteine through the conserved F or W. A D gene is named only where the DNA matches it firmly. Clone size, where shown, is once, few, many, or a class for clones that have expanded.

CDR3: CALHRGTGEKLFF
DNA: TGTGCCTTACACAGGGGAACGGGCGAAAAACTGTTTTTT
J: TRBJ1-4
size: .
V: TRBV30
D: TRBD1

CDR3: CASSLSVAGSYEQYF
DNA: TGTGCCAGCAGCTTAAGTGTCGCGGGGTCCTACGAGCAGTACTTC
J: TRBJ2-7
size: .
V: TRBV7-2
D: .

CDR3: CASRTGDNNSPLHF
DNA: TGTGCCAGCAGGACGGGAGATAATAATTCACCCCTCCACTTT
J: TRBJ1-6
size: .
V: TRBV2
D: .

CDR3: CASSIDGFSYNEQFF
DNA: TGTGCCAGCAGCATCGACGGTTTCTCCTACAATGAGCAGTTCTTC
J: TRBJ2-1
size: .
V: TRBV5-6
D: .

CDR3: CASSVEGALAKNIQYF
DNA: TGTGCCAGCAGCGTGGAGGGGGCTTTAGCCAAAAACATTCAGTACTTC
J: TRBJ2-4
size: .
V: TRBV7-2
D: .

CDR3: CARSLAGLDTDTQYF
DNA: TGTGCCAGAAGCTTGGCGGGACTAGACACAGATACGCAGTATTTT
J: TRBJ2-3
size: .
V: TRBV5-3
D: TRBD2

CDR3: CASSVEEGNYNEQFF
DNA: TGTGCCAGCAGCGTAGAGGAGGGCAACTACAATGAGCAGTTCTTC
J: TRBJ2-1
size: .
V: TRBV9
D: .

CDR3: CASSILDSTDTQYF
DNA: TGTGCCAGTAGTATTCTGGACTCCACAGATACGCAGTATTTT
J: TRBJ2-3
size: .
V: TRBV19
D: .

CDR3: CASSGMGSLQGGETQYF
DNA: TGTGCCAGCAGTGGGATGGGGAGCCTCCAAGGGGGGGAGACCCAGTACTTC
J: TRBJ2-5
size: .
V: TRBV6-1
D: .

CDR3: CASSYSKQPQHF
DNA: TGTGCCAGCAGTTACAGTAAGCAGCCCCAGCATTTT
J: TRBJ1-5
size: .
V: TRBV6-6
D: .

CDR3: CASSTATGFNQPQHF
DNA: TGCGCCAGCAGCACCGCGACCGGGTTCAATCAGCCCCAGCATTTT
J: TRBJ1-5
size: .
V: TRBV5-1
D: .

CDR3: CASSGPPGRPVGEEQFF
DNA: TGTGCCAGCAGCGGCCCTCCGGGTCGTCCCGTCGGGGAGGAGCAGTTCTTC
J: TRBJ2-1
size: .
V: TRBV9
D: .

CDR3: CASSVGSSGGANEQFF
DNA: TGTGCCAGCAGCGTAGGTTCTAGCGGGGGGGCCAATGAGCAGTTCTTC
J: TRBJ2-1
size: .
V: TRBV9
D: TRBD2

CDR3: CASSLVGSGTAYYGYTF
DNA: TGTGCCAGCAGCTTAGTTGGATCCGGGACAGCTTACTATGGCTACACCTTC
J: TRBJ1-2
size: few
V: TRBV11-2
D: TRBD1

CDR3: CASSLGASGSPNNEQFF
DNA: TGTGCCAGCAGCCTAGGGGCTAGCGGGAGTCCTAACAATGAGCAGTTCTTC
J: TRBJ2-1
size: few
V: TRBV4-2
D: TRBD2

CDR3: CASSLVRRTAYEQYF
DNA: TGTGCCAGCAGCTTAGTCCGACGAACGGCCTACGAGCAGTACTTC
J: TRBJ2-7
size: .
V: TRBV7-2
D: .

CDR3: CSASSYNEQFF
DNA: TGCAGTGCTAGCTCCTACAATGAGCAGTTCTTC
J: TRBJ2-1
size: once
V: TRBV20-1
D: .

CDR3: CASSPAVTVGYTF
DNA: TGTGCCAGCAGTCCGGCAGTCACGGTTGGCTACACCTTC
J: TRBJ1-2
size: .
V: TRBV27
D: .

CDR3: CAIREHSVIDDAHTGELFF
DNA: TGTGCCATCAGGGAACATAGCGTCATAGATGATGCGCACACCGGGGAGCTGTTTTTT
J: TRBJ2-2
size: .
V: TRBV10-3
D: .

CDR3: CASTPYGGGGGELFF
DNA: TGTGCCAGTACCCCTTACGGAGGGGGTGGCGGGGAGCTGTTTTTT
J: TRBJ2-2
size: .
V: TRBV19
D: .

CDR3: CASIHRLEQYF
DNA: TGTGCCAGCATTCATCGACTCGAGCAGTACTTC
J: TRBJ2-7
size: .
V: TRBV25-1
D: .

CDR3: CASSIVTSGTGELFF
DNA: TGTGCCAGTAGTATAGTGACTAGCGGCACCGGGGAGCTGTTTTTT
J: TRBJ2-2
size: .
V: TRBV19
D: TRBD2

CDR3: CAWMVGTPGNTIYF
DNA: TGTGCCTGGATGGTTGGGACACCTGGAAACACCATATATTTT
J: TRBJ1-3
size: .
V: TRBV30
D: .

CDR3: CASSLVTATDTQYF
DNA: TGTGCCAGCAGCTTGGTCACGGCCACAGATACGCAGTATTTT
J: TRBJ2-3
size: .
V: TRBV5-6
D: .

CDR3: CASSRLAGANEQFF
DNA: TGTGCCAGCAGCCGACTAGCGGGTGCTAATGAGCAGTTCTTC
J: TRBJ2-1
size: .
V: TRBV28
D: TRBD2

CDR3: CAITKDRRNTIYF
DNA: TGTGCCATCACTAAAGACAGGCGAAACACCATATATTTT
J: TRBJ1-3
size: .
V: TRBV10-3
D: .

CDR3: CASSRWEGGQPQHF
DNA: TGCGCCAGCAGTAGGTGGGAGGGAGGTCAGCCCCAGCATTTT
J: TRBJ1-5
size: .
V: TRBV5-1
D: .

CDR3: CASSGGDRGLYEQYF
DNA: TGTGCCAGCAGTGGTGGGGACAGAGGCCTCTACGAGCAGTACTTC
J: TRBJ2-7
size: .
V: TRBV2
D: TRBD1